This T cell receptor (beta chain) was identified in a study of human T cells and chemical hapten exposure. CDR3 length: 15 residues. Germline CDR1 is MDHEN and CDR2 is SYDVKM. V lost 1 base and J 2 bases, leaving 9 bases between the germline ends. TCRdb recomputed calls from the RACE reads with MiXCR, one row per CDR3 protein. The sample lists some 88,000 distinct CDR3 sequences; approximately 9.9% were seen once. This clonotype was seen a handful of times. Time point meaning: patch test 2, 6 weeks after DPC sensitization. Treatment denoted: therapeutic diphenylcyclopropenone sensitization with weekly scalp DPC.

Here the sequenced sample was whole blood, taken in connection with sensitization to the hapten diphenylcyclopropenone (DPC). The source is a man aged 35 to 55 with alopecia areata. Some clones in this sample may be carry-over from other donors' samples. This rearrangement joins TRBV28 to TRBJ1-5; no clear D gene. CDR3 sequence reads: CASSLYGVGNQPQHF. CDR3 nucleotide sequence: TGTGCCAGCAGTTTATACGGTGTCGGCAATCAGCCCCAGCATTTT.